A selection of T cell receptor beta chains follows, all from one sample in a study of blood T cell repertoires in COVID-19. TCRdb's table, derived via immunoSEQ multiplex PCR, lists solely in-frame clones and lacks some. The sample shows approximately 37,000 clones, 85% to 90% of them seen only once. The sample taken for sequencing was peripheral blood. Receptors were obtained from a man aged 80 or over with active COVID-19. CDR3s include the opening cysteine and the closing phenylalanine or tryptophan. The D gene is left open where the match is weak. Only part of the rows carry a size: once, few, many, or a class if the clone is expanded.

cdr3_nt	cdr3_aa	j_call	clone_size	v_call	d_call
TGTGCCAGCAGCTCTAGCCAACGGACGCCATCCTGGGACACTGAAGCTTTCTTT	CASSSSQRTPSWDTEAFF	TRBJ1-1	.	TRBV13	.
TGTGCGGACCGGGGACAGAACAATGAGCAGTTCTTC	CADRGQNNEQFF	TRBJ2-1	once	TRBV28	TRBD1
TGTGCCAGCTCACCGGACAGGGAGGGGACCCAGTACTTC	CASSPDREGTQYF	TRBJ2-5	.	TRBV18	.
TGTGCCAGCTCACCAGGGCAGACCACAGATACGCAGTATTTT	CASSPGQTTDTQYF	TRBJ2-3	.	TRBV18	.
TGTGCCAGTAGTATTAGTAGCGCCGCGGTATACGAGCAGTACTTC	CASSISSAAVYEQYF	TRBJ2-7	few	TRBV19	.
TGTGCCAGCCAGGGAACCTCCCCGCTAGCGGGAGGGCTGAGAACCGGGGAGCTGTTTTTT	CASQGTSPLAGGLRTGELFF	TRBJ2-2	.	TRBV28	TRBD2
TGTGCCAGCAGTGAAGTCGAGGGAAGTGGCTACACCTTC	CASSEVEGSGYTF	TRBJ1-2	.	TRBV6-1	.
TGCGCCAGCAGCTTACAGGGGCCGACAACTAATGAAAAACTGTTTTTT	CASSLQGPTTNEKLFF	TRBJ1-4	.	TRBV5-1	TRBD1
TGTGCCAGCAGCAAGGGACCGGGACAGCTAAACACCATATATTTT	CASSKGPGQLNTIYF	TRBJ1-3	.	TRBV28	TRBD1
TGTGCCAGCTCACCCCAGGGTCCAGCGGGAGCGAGCGAGCAGTACTTC	CASSPQGPAGASEQYF	TRBJ2-7	.	TRBV18	TRBD2
TGTGCCTGGAGTGTAGGGGTTAACTCTGGAAACACCATATATTTT	CAWSVGVNSGNTIYF	TRBJ1-3	once	TRBV30	.
TGTGCCAGCAGTGACTCGGGGCAGTTCACAGATACGCAGTATTTT	CASSDSGQFTDTQYF	TRBJ2-3	.	TRBV6-4	.
TGCGCCAGCAGTCTCATGGGGGGGCGAGGCTACACCTTC	CASSLMGGRGYTF	TRBJ1-2	.	TRBV23-1	.
TGTGCCAGCCTAAGGGGGAACACTGAAGCTTTCTTT	CASLRGNTEAFF	TRBJ1-1	.	TRBV7-9	.
TGCGCCAGCAGCGAGGCGGTAGCGGAGGGGAAGACCCAGTACTTC	CASSEAVAEGKTQYF	TRBJ2-5	.	TRBV5-1	.
TGTGCCAGCAGTATCATAGGGGGCAACTATGGCTACACCTTC	CASSIIGGNYGYTF	TRBJ1-2	.	TRBV28	TRBD1
TGCGCCAGCAGCCAGGCAACGGGACAGGGAAACTATGGCTACACCTTC	CASSQATGQGNYGYTF	TRBJ1-2	.	TRBV4-1	TRBD1
TGTGCCAGCAGCAAAGCGACCGGGAGGGGACACGAGCAGTACTTC	CASSKATGRGHEQYF	TRBJ2-7	once	TRBV21-1	.
TGTGCCAGCAGTTACTCGGAGCTGAACACTGAAGCTTTCTTT	CASSYSELNTEAFF	TRBJ1-1	.	TRBV6-2/TRBV6-3	.
TGTGCCAGCAGCTTATCGAGAGAGACCCAGTACTTC	CASSLSRETQYF	TRBJ2-5	.	TRBV7-2	.
TGTGCCAGCCGGGACAGATCTGCGGGCAGGCGGGTTGAGCAGTTCTTC	CASRDRSAGRRVEQFF	TRBJ2-1	.	TRBV28	TRBD1
TGTGCCAGCAGCCAAGGGCAGGGGGGCCTCTATGGCTACACCTTC	CASSQGQGGLYGYTF	TRBJ1-2	.	TRBV3-1/TRBV3-2	TRBD1
TGTGCCAGCAGCCAAGGGAATAGCGCCGGGGAGCTGTTTTTT	CASSQGNSAGELFF	TRBJ2-2	.	TRBV3-1/TRBV3-2	.
TGTGCCAGCAGCGCGGCAGGGATCTACGAGCAGTACTTC	CASSAAGIYEQYF	TRBJ2-7	.	TRBV9	.
TGTGCCAGCAGTATCCGGACAGGGGTTTACGAGCAGTACTTC	CASSIRTGVYEQYF	TRBJ2-7	once	TRBV28	TRBD1
TGTGCCAGCAGTCTAATCTACAGGGCGTCAGGCAATCAGCCCCAGCATTTT	CASSLIYRASGNQPQHF	TRBJ1-5	.	TRBV28	.
TGCGCCAGCAGCTTGGGGAACATCGACAGCTCCTACGAGCAGTACTTC	CASSLGNIDSSYEQYF	TRBJ2-7	.	TRBV5-1	.
TGTGCCAGCAGCTTCCGGGACAGATCTAACTATGGCTACACCTTC	CASSFRDRSNYGYTF	TRBJ1-2	.	TRBV7-2	TRBD1
TGTGCCAGCAGTTCCCGGACGGGAATTTATGGCTACACCTTC	CASSSRTGIYGYTF	TRBJ1-2	.	TRBV27	.
TGTGCCTGGGCCCGGTACCCAGAGCAGTTCTTC	CAWARYPEQFF	TRBJ2-1	.	TRBV30	.
TGTGCCACCATGCAGGGATCCTACGAGCAGTACTTC	CATMQGSYEQYF	TRBJ2-7	.	TRBV24-1	.
TGTGCCAGCTCACCGGGGACAGGGCGAGGCTACACCTTC	CASSPGTGRGYTF	TRBJ1-2	few	TRBV18	TRBD1
TGTGCCAGCAGTTACTCCACTAGCGGTGAGCAGTTCTTC	CASSYSTSGEQFF	TRBJ2-1	.	TRBV6-5	TRBD2
TGCAGCGTTGTTGCGGGTTTCTACGAGCAGTACTTC	CSVVAGFYEQYF	TRBJ2-7	.	TRBV29-1	.
TGTGCCAGCAGTTTCCGAATCGGGACAGGGGAGACGTACGAGCAGTACTTC	CASSFRIGTGETYEQYF	TRBJ2-7	few	TRBV28	TRBD1
TGTGCCAGCAGCTATACTAGCGGGAGCTACAATGAGCAGTTCTTC	CASSYTSGSYNEQFF	TRBJ2-1	.	TRBV7-6	TRBD2
TGTGCCAGTTGTTACCGGGACAGAAATCAGCCCCAGCATTTT	CASCYRDRNQPQHF	TRBJ1-5	.	TRBV19	TRBD1
TGTGCCAGCAGTGATGGGGAGACGGTTATACCCGGGGAGCTGTTTTTT	CASSDGETVIPGELFF	TRBJ2-2	medium-sized	TRBV2	.
TGTGCCAGCAGCTTAGAAACAGGGTCTGTGCGAGAGACCCAGTACTTC	CASSLETGSVRETQYF	TRBJ2-5	.	TRBV7-2	.
TGCAGCGTAAGCAGGGGGAACACTGAAGCTTTCTTT	CSVSRGNTEAFF	TRBJ1-1	once	TRBV29-1	.
TGTGCCAGCAGCTTAGCGCCGAGCAATGAGCAGTTCTTC	CASSLAPSNEQFF	TRBJ2-1	.	TRBV7-2	.
TGCAGCGTTGAGACAGGGAGGTACGAGCAGTACTTC	CSVETGRYEQYF	TRBJ2-7	.	TRBV29-1	.
TGTGCCAGCAGTTACTCAACCAGGAATGGCTACACCTTC	CASSYSTRNGYTF	TRBJ1-2	.	TRBV6-5	.
TGTGCCACCAGTGCCACCGGGGGGGGAGCTTTCTTT	CATSATGGGAFF	TRBJ1-1	.	TRBV24-1	.